This T cell receptor beta chain was obtained from a study of cytomegalovirus exposure and HLA in healthy donors. The CDR3 is 16 amino acids in total, end residues counted. PCR amplification relied on 60 Vbeta primers (plus 13 Jbeta primers). The table came from immunoSEQ multiplex PCR; TCRdb's copy has only in-frame clones and leaves some out. Of some 98,000 clones in the sample, approximately 80% were seen once. General study findings and limits: One cluster of highly shared sequence variants probably arose as a sequencing artifact. Most of the CMV-associated TCR beta chains (in a later analysis) appeared to be HLA-restricted.

Concerning this clone: What it recognizes is unknown. The limits of the CDR3 on the DNA are not certain, so only TCRdb's listed CDR3 is given.

V usage is TRBV7-5 and J usage is TRBJ1-5; the table names TRBD1, a call not compared with the DNA. TRBV7-5 is a recognized pseudogene. This receptor was identified in a female donor in good health and CMV-seropositive. Specimen: PBMCs. CDR3 residues: CVRSFGQGALNQPQHF.